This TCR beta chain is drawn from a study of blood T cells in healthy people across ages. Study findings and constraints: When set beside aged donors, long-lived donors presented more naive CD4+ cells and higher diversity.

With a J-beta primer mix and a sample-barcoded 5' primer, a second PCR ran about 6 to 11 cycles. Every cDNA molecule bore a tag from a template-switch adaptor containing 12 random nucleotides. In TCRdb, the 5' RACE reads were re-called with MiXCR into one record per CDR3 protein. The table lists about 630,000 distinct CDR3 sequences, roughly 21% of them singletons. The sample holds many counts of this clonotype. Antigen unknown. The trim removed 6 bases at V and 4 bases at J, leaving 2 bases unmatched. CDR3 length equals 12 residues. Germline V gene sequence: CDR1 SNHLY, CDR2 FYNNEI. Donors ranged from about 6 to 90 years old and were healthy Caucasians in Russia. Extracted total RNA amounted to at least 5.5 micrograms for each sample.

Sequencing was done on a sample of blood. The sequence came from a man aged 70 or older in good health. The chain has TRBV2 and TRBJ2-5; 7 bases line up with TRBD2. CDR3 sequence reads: CASRVAGETQYF. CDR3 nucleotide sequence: TGTGCCAGCAGGGTAGCGGGAGAGACCCAGTACTTC.